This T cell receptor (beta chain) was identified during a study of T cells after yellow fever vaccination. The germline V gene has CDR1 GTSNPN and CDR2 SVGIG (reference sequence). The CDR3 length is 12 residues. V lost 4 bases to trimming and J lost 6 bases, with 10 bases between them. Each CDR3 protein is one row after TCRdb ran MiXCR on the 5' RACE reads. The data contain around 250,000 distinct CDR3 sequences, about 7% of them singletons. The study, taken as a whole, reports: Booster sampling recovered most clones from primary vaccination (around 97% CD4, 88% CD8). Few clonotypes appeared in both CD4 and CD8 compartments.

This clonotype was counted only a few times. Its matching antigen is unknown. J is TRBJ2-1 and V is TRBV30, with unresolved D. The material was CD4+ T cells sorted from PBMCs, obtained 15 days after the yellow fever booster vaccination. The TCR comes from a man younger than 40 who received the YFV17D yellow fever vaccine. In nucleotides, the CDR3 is TGTGCCTGGATCCTTAGAGGCAATGAGCAGTTCTTC. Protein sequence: CAWILRGNEQFF.